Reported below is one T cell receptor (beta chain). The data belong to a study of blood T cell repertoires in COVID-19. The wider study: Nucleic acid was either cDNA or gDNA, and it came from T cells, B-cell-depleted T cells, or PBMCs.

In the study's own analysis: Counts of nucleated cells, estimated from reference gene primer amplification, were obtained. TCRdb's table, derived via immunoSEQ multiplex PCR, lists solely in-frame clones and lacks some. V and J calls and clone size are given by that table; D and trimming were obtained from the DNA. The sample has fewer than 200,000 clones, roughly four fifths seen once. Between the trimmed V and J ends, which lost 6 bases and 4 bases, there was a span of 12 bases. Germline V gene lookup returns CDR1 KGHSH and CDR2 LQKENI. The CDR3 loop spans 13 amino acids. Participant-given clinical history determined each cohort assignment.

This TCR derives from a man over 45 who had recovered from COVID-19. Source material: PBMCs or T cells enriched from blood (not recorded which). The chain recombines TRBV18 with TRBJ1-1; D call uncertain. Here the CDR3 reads CASSSGRGTEAFF. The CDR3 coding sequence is TGTGCCAGCTCTTCGGGTAGAGGCACTGAAGCTTTCTTT.